This entry concerns a single T cell receptor (beta chain). Its target is not known. The sample comes from a study of CD8 T cells in ankylosing spondylitis. Study-wide points: Ankylosing spondylitis blood appeared to be characterized by a TCR beta motif of eight highly homologous variants.

The CDR3 loop spans 12 amino acids. Trimming removed 1 base from V and 7 bases from J, with 8 bases in between. CDR1 and CDR2 (germline): MGHDK, SYGVNS. For TCR beta, libraries came from quantitative 5'-RACE with molecular barcodes. TCRdb re-called the 5' RACE reads with MiXCR, one entry per CDR3 protein. This sample has about 180,000 distinct CDR3 sequences; 9.8% occur once, and the top ten carry about 16%. Sequences were obtained from blood, either unsorted or a sorted T cell fraction (not recorded which). This chain connects TRBV25-1 to TRBJ2-7; D is undetermined. The source of this sequence is a female donor with ankylosing spondylitis or in good health (not recorded which). The CDR3 DNA is TGTGCCAGCAGTGAATTTGGTGGGGAGCAGTACTTC. Protein product: CASSEFGGEQYF.